This T cell receptor (beta chain) was retrieved from a study of control samples from healthy donors and cancer patients. The CDR3 contains 13 residues. Looked up from germline, CDR1 is MNHEY and CDR2 is SMNVEV (reference sequence). About this clone itself: One end of the junction fails to match germline, which may point to a read error. The same CDR3 is also encoded by other DNA sequences in this sample.

Clones were sequenced by immunoSEQ multiplex PCR, and TCRdb holds only the in-frame ones, with some missing. Altogether tens of thousands of clones are present, around four fifths being singletons, with the ten largest covering about 16%. This chain joins TRBV27 and TRBJ1-2, with 8 bases fitting TRBD1. This TCR was sampled from a man aged 45 to 65 in good health. The specimen was blood. CDR3 nucleotides: TGTGCCAGCAGTATGACAGGGGAAAATGGTTACACCTTC. Amino acid sequence: CASSMTGENGYTF.